These 24 T cell receptor beta chains were all obtained from the same sample, sequenced in a study of T cell responses to AZD1222 COVID-19 vaccine. Assay used: immunoSEQ multiplex PCR; TCRdb lists only in-frame clones, some missing. The sample has approximately 100,000 clones; more than 75% are singletons. The starting material was peripheral blood, obtained 28 days after the second AZD1222 dose. Every receptor here comes from an adult who received the AZD1222 COVID-19 vaccine.

The rearrangement uses TRBV5-5 and TRBJ2-7, with unresolved D. The germline V and J ends were trimmed by 0 bases and 0 bases, with 10 bases remaining between them. The germline V gene encodes CDR1 SGHKS and CDR2 YYEKEE (reference sequence). CDR3 length equals 15 residues. Here the CDR3 DNA reads TGTGCCAGCAGCTTGGACCCTACCAGCTCCTACGAGCAGTACTTC. It is translated as CASSLDPTSSYEQYF. Together with reference TRBV5-5 and TRBJ2-7, the CDR3 gives the full variable domain: DAGVTQSPTHLIKTRGQQVTLRCSPISGHKSVSWYQQVLGQGPQFIFQYYEKEERGRGNFPDRFSARQFPNYSSELNVNALLLGDSALYLCASSLDPTSSYEQYFGPGTRLTVT.

Comments on this clone: Other nucleotide sequences from this sample produce the same CDR3. The V gene is TRBV4-3, the J gene TRBJ1-1; D is unresolved. The germline V gene has CDR1 LGHNA and CDR2 YSLEER. The CDR3 covers 13 residues. Trimming stripped 0 bases from V and 2 bases from J, with 4 bases between. DNA of the CDR3: TGCGCCAGCAGCCAAGACAGAAACACTGAAGCTTTCTTT. It translates to CASSQDRNTEAFF.

The chain recombines TRBV24-1 with TRBJ2-7, with 8 bases aligning to TRBD2. There are 13 residues in the CDR3. From germline, CDR1 is KGHDR and CDR2 SFDVKD. V lost 5 bases, J lost 6 bases, and 5 bases stayed unmatched. CDR3 residues: CATSAAGGPEQYF. Here the CDR3 DNA reads TGTGCCACCAGTGCGGCGGGAGGCCCCGAGCAGTACTTC.

The V gene is TRBV7-3, the J gene TRBJ2-3; D may be TRBD2 (6 bases). Trimming left V 1 base short and J 2 bases short, with 10 bases between. Germline assignment: CDR1 SGHTA and CDR2 FQGTGA. The CDR3 runs 15 residues. In nucleotides, the CDR3 is TGTGCCAGCAGCTTAATAGCGGCATTCACAGATACGCAGTATTTT. As protein: CASSLIAAFTDTQYF.

This rearrangement joins TRBV6-4 to TRBJ1-1, with TRBD1 as a possible D gene (5 bases). The CDR3 has 13 residues. The germline V gene has CDR1 MRHNA and CDR2 SNTAGT. In DNA form, the CDR3 reads TGTCTCCGCGGGGCCGGGGGGAACACTGAAGCTTTCTTT. Protein product: CLRGAGGNTEAFF.

J is TRBJ2-7 and V is TRBV7-2; D perhaps matches TRBD1 (6 bases). Trimming left V 5 bases short and J 4 bases short, with 9 bases between. The CDR3 has 12 residues. The germline gives CDR1 SGHTA, CDR2 FQGNSA. The CDR3 region has the DNA TGTGCCAGCAGCCCCAGGGGTTACGAGCAGTACTTC. This encodes CASSPRGYEQYF. The complete variable domain, with remaining parts taken from reference TRBV7-2 and TRBJ2-7, reads GAGVSQSPSNKVTEKGKDVELRCDPISGHTALYWYRQSLGQGLEFLIYFQGNSAPDKSGLPSDRFSAERTGGSVSTLTIQRTQQEDSAVYLCASSPRGYEQYFGPGTRLTVT.

V is TRBV2 and J is TRBJ2-7; D is perhaps TRBD1 or TRBD2 (5 bases each). Germline V lookup: CDR1 SNHLY, CDR2 FYNNEI. The V gene lost 5 bases and the J gene lost 0 bases, with 17 bases spanning the gap. The CDR3 has 16 amino acids. Here the CDR3 DNA reads TGTGCCAGCAGTCCCCGAGGGGCATCCATCTCCTACGAGCAGTACTTC. It translates to CASSPRGASISYEQYF.

The rearrangement uses TRBV12-3 or TRBV12-4 and TRBJ1-5; D is unclear. V dropped 7 bases and J dropped 7 bases, with 14 bases sitting between them. The CDR3 is 13 amino acids. This CDR3 is CASTPTGGQPQHF. As DNA, the CDR3 is TGTGCCAGCACCCCGACGGGTGGGCAGCCCCAGCATTTT.

V gene TRBV5-4 combines with J gene TRBJ1-4, with D unclear. Per the germline V gene, CDR1 is SGHNT and CDR2 is YYREEE (reference sequence). V lost 4 bases, J lost 8 bases, and 12 bases lay in between. The CDR3 extends over 13 amino acids. The CDR3 here is CASSPRLEEKLFF. In nucleotides, the CDR3 is TGTGCCAGCAGCCCCAGGTTGGAAGAAAAACTGTTTTTT.

This chain joins TRBV19 and TRBJ1-1; D not resolved. The CDR3 is 13 residues long. V was cut by 4 bases and J by 0 bases, with 6 bases left in between. The V gene's germline CDR1 is LNHDA and CDR2 SQIVND (reference sequence). CDR3 nucleotide sequence: TGTGCCAGTAGTACCGTGATGAACACTGAAGCTTTCTTT. It encodes CASSTVMNTEAFF.

The chain uses TRBV5-8 and TRBJ2-1; no clear D gene. CDR3 length: 15 amino acids. Germline V gives CDR1 SGHTS, CDR2 YDEGEE. Trimming removed 4 bases from V and 1 base from J, with 12 bases in between. Here the CDR3 DNA reads TGTGCCAGCAGCCCGGCCCGGAGATCCTACAATGAGCAGTTCTTC. Its protein product is CASSPARRSYNEQFF.

There are a few counts of this clone. The CDR3 coding sequence is TGTGCCAGCAGCCGTTCTAGGAGCACTGAAGCTTTCTTT. It encodes CASSRSRSTEAFF. This chain links TRBV7-8 with TRBJ1-1, with unresolved D. This CDR3 is 13 amino acids long. V lost 5 bases and J 4 bases, leaving 11 bases between the germline ends. CDR1 and CDR2 (germline): SGHVS, FQNEAQ.

This chain joins TRBV19 and TRBJ1-2; no reliable D call. Between the trimmed V and J ends, which lost 1 base and 5 bases, there was a span of 11 bases. The CDR3 totals 14 residues. The germline V gene has CDR1 LNHDA and CDR2 SQIVND (reference sequence). The CDR3 DNA reads TGTGCCAGTAGTATAGTGGGAGGTCCTTATGGCTACACCTTC. Translated: CASSIVGGPYGYTF.

The chain combines TRBV25-1 with TRBJ2-6; no clear D. CDR1 and CDR2 (germline): MGHDK, SYGVNS. Trimming pared 2 bases from V and 0 bases from J, leaving 8 bases between. The length of the CDR3 is 16 residues. The CDR3 spells CASSETPSSGANVLTF. Here the CDR3 DNA reads TGTGCCAGCAGTGAAACCCCTAGCTCTGGGGCCAACGTCCTGACTTTC. Using reference TRBV25-1 and TRBJ2-6 for the parts outside the CDR3, the full variable domain is EADIYQTPRYLVIGTGKKITLECSQTMGHDKMYWYQQDPGMELHLIHYSYGVNSTEKGDLSSESTVSRIRTEHFPLTLESARPSHTSQYLCASSETPSSGANVLTFGAGSRLTVL.

The chain has TRBV19 and TRBJ1-1; TRBD1 aligns across 9 bases. The V segment lost 6 bases and the J segment 0 bases; nucleotides outside the gene matches: 11. CDR1 is LNHDA, CDR2 SQIVND, per germline (reference sequence). The CDR3 covers 17 residues. This chain's CDR3 is CASRVSGTGILNTEAFF. DNA for the CDR3: TGTGCCAGTAGGGTATCCGGGACAGGGATTCTGAACACTGAAGCTTTCTTT. The entire variable domain, with the rest obtained from reference TRBV19 and TRBJ1-1, is as follows: DGGITQSPKYLFRKEGQNVTLSCEQNLNHDAMYWYRQDPGQGLRLIYYSQIVNDFQKGDIAEGYSVSREKKESFPLTVTSAQKNPTAFYLCASRVSGTGILNTEAFFGQGTRLTVV.

The chain has TRBV29-1 and TRBJ2-2, with D possibly TRBD2 on 7 matching bases. Germline CDR1 SQVTM, CDR2 ANQGSEA. CDR3 length equals 16 residues. The V end was cut by 3 bases, the J end by 5 bases, with 19 bases between. CDR3: CSVDVRGPAGTGELFF. CDR3 sequence (DNA): TGCAGCGTTGACGTCAGGGGCCCAGCGGGGACCGGGGAGCTGTTTTTT.

The rearrangement uses TRBV5-5 and TRBJ1-1; the D gene is possibly TRBD1 (5 bases). This CDR3 is 15 amino acids long. Trimming took off 2 bases at V and 5 bases at J, with 16 bases between the two ends. Looked up from germline, CDR1 is SGHKS and CDR2 is YYEKEE (reference sequence). The CDR3 region is CASSFHAGAETEAFF. CDR3 sequence (DNA): TGTGCCAGCAGCTTCCATGCCGGGGCTGAGACTGAAGCTTTCTTT.

V and J are TRBV2 and TRBJ1-5; D gene unclear. CDR1 and CDR2 (germline): SNHLY, FYNNEI. The CDR3 contains 14 residues. V was trimmed by 5 bases and J by 6 bases, leaving 14 bases between them. CDR3 DNA: TGTGCCAGCAGTTCGTATGGGAGCCGTCAGCCCCAGCATTTT. This codes for CASSSYGSRQPQHF.

In DNA form, the CDR3 reads TGTGCCAGCAGCTTGGAAGGATCCCTTTCCTACGAGCAGTACTTC. This encodes CASSLEGSLSYEQYF. The chain is built from TRBV5-5 and TRBJ2-7; no clear D. The CDR3 contains 15 residues. Trimming cost V 0 bases and J 1 base, with 11 bases left between them. In germline, CDR1 is SGHKS, CDR2 YYEKEE (reference sequence).

The gene calls are TRBV9 and TRBJ2-1; 12 bases match TRBD2. Germline V gene sequence: CDR1 SGDLS, CDR2 YYNGEE. This CDR3 is 16 amino acids long. The trim removed 0 bases at V and 9 bases at J, leaving 7 bases unmatched. This CDR3 reads CASSVGSSGGAAEQFF. The CDR3 DNA reads TGTGCCAGCAGCGTAGGGTCTAGCGGGGGGGCGGCTGAGCAGTTCTTC.

The V gene is TRBV5-4, the J gene TRBJ1-6; D uncertain. Looked up from germline, CDR1 is SGHNT and CDR2 is YYREEE (reference sequence). The CDR3 runs to 12 residues. The V end lost 0 bases, the J end lost 5 bases, and 0 bases lay between the germline ends. CDR3: CASSLDNSPLHF. The CDR3 coding sequence is TGTGCCAGCAGCTTGGATAATTCACCCCTCCACTTT.

V is TRBV15 and J is TRBJ2-3, with unresolved D. Trimming took 0 bases from V and 6 from J, leaving 7 bases between them. The V gene's germline CDR1 is LNHNV and CDR2 YYDKDF (reference sequence). This CDR3 is built from 13 residues. For the CDR3, the DNA is TGTGCCACCAGCAGAGATCTTGGTGATACGCAGTATTTT. Translation: CATSRDLGDTQYF. Drawing the rest from reference TRBV15 and TRBJ2-3, the complete variable domain is DAMVIQNPRYQVTQFGKPVTLSCSQTLNHNVMYWYQQKSSQAPKLLFHYYDKDFNNEADTPDNFQSRRPNTSFCFLDIRSPGLGDTAMYLCATSRDLGDTQYFGPGTRLTVL.

A note on this clone: In the same sample, other DNA sequences code for this CDR3. The chain uses TRBV7-8 and TRBJ1-1; D is perhaps TRBD1 (5 bases). The CDR3 contains 14 residues. Trimming pared 3 bases from V and 2 bases from J, leaving 10 bases between. Germline values: CDR1 SGHVS, CDR2 FQNEAQ. CDR3 amino acids: CASSLGTANTEAFF. CDR3 nucleotides: TGTGCCAGCAGCTTGGGGACCGCCAACACTGAAGCTTTCTTT.

The chain recombines TRBV28 with TRBJ1-2; the D gene is possibly TRBD1 (6 bases). This CDR3 has 15 amino acids. V lost 3 bases, J lost 7 bases, and 18 bases lay in between. Germline lookup yields CDR1 MDHEN and CDR2 SYDVKM. The chain's CDR3 is CASSLYETGAGGYTF. The CDR3 nucleotides are TGTGCCAGCAGTTTGTACGAAACGGGGGCCGGTGGCTACACCTTC.